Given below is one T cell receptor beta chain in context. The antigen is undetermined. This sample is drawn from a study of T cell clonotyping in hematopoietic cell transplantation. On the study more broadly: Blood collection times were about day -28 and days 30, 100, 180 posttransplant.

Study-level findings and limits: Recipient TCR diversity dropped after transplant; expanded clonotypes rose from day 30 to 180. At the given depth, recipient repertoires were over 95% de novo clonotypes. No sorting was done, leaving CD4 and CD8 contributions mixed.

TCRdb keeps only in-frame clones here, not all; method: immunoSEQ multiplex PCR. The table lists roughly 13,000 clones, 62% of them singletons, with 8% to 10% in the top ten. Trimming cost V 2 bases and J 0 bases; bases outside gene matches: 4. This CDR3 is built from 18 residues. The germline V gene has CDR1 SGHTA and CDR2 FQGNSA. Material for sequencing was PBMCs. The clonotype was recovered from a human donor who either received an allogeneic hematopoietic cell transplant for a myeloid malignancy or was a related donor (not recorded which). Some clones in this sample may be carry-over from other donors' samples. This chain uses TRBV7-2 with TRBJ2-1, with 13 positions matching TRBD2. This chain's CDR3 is CASSLTLAGGSSYNEQFF. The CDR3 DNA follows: TGTGCCAGCAGCTTAACACTAGCGGGAGGGAGCTCCTACAATGAGCAGTTCTTC.